Below are 12 T cell receptor beta chains sequenced from a single sample in a study of blood T cell repertoires in COVID-19 (dated by TCRdb to 2019 to 2021). Preparation of the library involved the immunoSEQ multiplex PCR assay. The source is immuneACCESS, and TCRdb retained only in-frame sequences with V and J called. Part of the clones is not carried over; for the studies checked, unresolved V genes explain less than half of this, and the remainder is unexplained. The sample records under 200,000 clones, over 65% of which are singletons. Approximately 8% of the sample belongs to the ten largest clones. The sequencing sample was made of peripheral blood. These TCRs come from a man in his fifties or sixties with acute or convalescent COVID-19.

The V call is TRBV15, the J call TRBJ1-1, with a possible D match to TRBD1 (5 bases). Germline V CDR1 and CDR2: LNHNV, YYDKDF (reference sequence). The CDR3 has 12 residues. Trimming removed 4 bases from V and 11 bases from J, with 14 bases in between. The CDR3 sequence: CATSNVGVGAFF. The CDR3 DNA reads TGTGCCACCAGCAATGTAGGGGTAGGGGCTTTCTTT.

This clone is deemed medium-sized (0.01 to 0.1%). V gene TRBV5-1 combines with J gene TRBJ1-4; D might be TRBD1 (5 bases). Trimming cost V 2 bases and J 6 bases, with 11 bases left between them. The CDR3 runs to 14 residues. Per the germline V gene, CDR1 is SGHRS and CDR2 is YFSETQ. The CDR3 loop reads CASSLMGEDEKLFF. CDR3 nucleotides: TGCGCCAGCAGCTTAATGGGGGAGGATGAAAAACTGTTTTTT. Using reference TRBV5-1 and TRBJ1-4 for the parts outside the CDR3, the full variable domain is KAGVTQTPRYLIKTRGQQVTLSCSPISGHRSVSWYQQTPGQGLQFLFEYFSETQRNKGNFPGRFSGRQFSNSRSEMNVSTLELGDSALYLCASSLMGEDEKLFFGSGTQLSVL.

This chain joins TRBV9 and TRBJ1-4; D call uncertain. V lost 5 bases and J lost 0, with 11 bases in between. The CDR3 contains 15 residues. Germline lookup yields CDR1 SGDLS and CDR2 YYNGEE. The CDR3 reads CASRPWAATNEKLFF. The CDR3 coding sequence is TGTGCCAGCAGACCATGGGCTGCAACTAATGAAAAACTGTTTTTT.

This clone has just one count. The rearrangement uses TRBV11-2 and TRBJ2-1, with 13 positions matching TRBD2. Germline trimming cut 5 bases from V and 9 bases from J; bases unmatched to any gene: 10. Germline loops: CDR1 SGHAT, CDR2 FQNNGV. The CDR3 has 16 residues. The CDR3 sequence: CASSPRTSGGGPEQFF. The CDR3 DNA reads TGTGCCAGCAGCCCGCGAACTAGCGGGGGGGGTCCTGAGCAGTTCTTC.

The CDR3 DNA is TGTGCCAGCAGCCTTCTAGCGGGAGCGAGCTCCTACAATGAGCAGTTCTTC. The encoded protein is CASSLLAGASSYNEQFF. The chain combines TRBV7-2 with TRBJ2-1; 10 nucleotides agree with TRBD2. Germline V gene lookup returns CDR1 SGHTA and CDR2 FQGNSA. The CDR3 is made up of 17 amino acids. Trimming removed 5 bases from V and 0 bases from J; junction bases left unmatched: 7.

The V call is TRBV6-5, the J call TRBJ1-2; 8 bases are a match to TRBD1. The V and J ends lost 7 bases and 4 bases, in that order; junction bases with no gene match: 8. The CDR3 loop spans 14 amino acids. CDR1 MNHEY and CDR2 SVGAGI come from the germline V gene. CDR3 residues: CASTQQGGAYGYTF. The CDR3 coding sequence is TGTGCCAGCACCCAACAGGGGGGGGCCTATGGCTACACCTTC.

V gene TRBV19 combines with J gene TRBJ2-1; D not certain. Per the germline V gene, CDR1 is LNHDA and CDR2 is SQIVND (reference sequence). The CDR3 contains 15 residues. V was shortened by 6 bases and J by 9 bases, with 21 bases between the two germline ends. The CDR3 DNA reads TGTGCCAGTAGCGCCCCTGGTCCGGTAGATGGTGAGCAGTTCTTC. Translated, it gives CASSAPGPVDGEQFF.

This clone was detected only once. The chain employs TRBV2 and TRBJ1-4, with TRBD1 as a possible D gene (6 bases). V was clipped by 8 bases and J by 3 bases, with 10 bases between them. CDR3 length: 13 residues. Germline V gene lookup returns CDR1 SNHLY and CDR2 FYNNEI. CDR3 DNA sequence: TGTGCCAGCCGACAGGCCCCTAATGAAAAACTGTTTTTT. It specifies CASRQAPNEKLFF.

The gene calls are TRBV6-1 and TRBJ2-1, with 10 bases aligning to TRBD2. Germline V lookup: CDR1 MNHNS, CDR2 SASEGT. CDR3 length: 17 residues. The V and J ends lost 4 bases and 5 bases, in that order; junction bases with no gene match: 11. CDR3 nucleotides: TGTGCCAGCAGTGTAAACCCTAGCGGGGGTGGCGACAATGAGCAGTTCTTC. It encodes CASSVNPSGGGDNEQFF.

The chain is built from TRBV7-3 and TRBJ2-1, with 9 bases lining up with TRBD2. J gave up 2 bases and V 4 bases, and 6 bases lay outside the gene matches. This CDR3 spans 16 amino acids. Germline V gives CDR1 SGHTA, CDR2 FQGTGA. The DNA of the CDR3 is TGTGCCAGCAGCTCCCAGAGCGGGGGGCCCTACAATGAGCAGTTCTTC. This gives the protein CASSSQSGGPYNEQFF. The complete variable domain, with remaining parts taken from reference TRBV7-3 and TRBJ2-1, reads GAGVSQTPSNKVTEKGKYVELRCDPISGHTALYWYRQSLGQGPEFLIYFQGTGAADDSGLPNDRFFAVRPEGSVSTLKIQRTERGDSAVYLCASSSQSGGPYNEQFFGPGTRLTVL.

This clone was counted once. The chain joins TRBV5-5 to TRBJ2-1; D is unresolved. Germline CDR1 and CDR2: SGHKS and YYEKEE (reference sequence). The CDR3 has 16 amino acids. Trimming cost V 0 bases and J 2 bases, with 12 bases left between them. The CDR3 nucleotides are TGTGCCAGCAGCTTGGGAGGCAGTCGACCCTACAATGAGCAGTTCTTC. The encoded protein is CASSLGGSRPYNEQFF. Full variable domain (rest looked up from reference TRBV5-5 and TRBJ2-1): DAGVTQSPTHLIKTRGQQVTLRCSPISGHKSVSWYQQVLGQGPQFIFQYYEKEERGRGNFPDRFSARQFPNYSSELNVNALLLGDSALYLCASSLGGSRPYNEQFFGPGTRLTVL.

The chain carries TRBV29-1 and TRBJ1-3; D not certain. This CDR3 is 16 amino acids long. Germline V gene data show CDR1 as SQVTM and CDR2 as ANQGSEA. V dropped 1 base and J dropped 4 bases, with 17 bases sitting between them. This CDR3 is CSVEGSERGSGNTIYF. The CDR3 bases are TGCAGCGTTGAAGGATCCGAGCGGGGATCAGGAAACACCATATATTTT. The complete variable domain, with remaining parts taken from reference TRBV29-1 and TRBJ1-3, reads SAVISQKPSRDICQRGTSLTIQCQVDSQVTMMFWYRQQPGQSLTLIATANQGSEATYESGFVIDKFPISRPNLTFSTLTVSNMSPEDSSIYLCSVEGSERGSGNTIYFGEGSWLTVV.